This TCR beta chain derives from a study of CD8 T cells in Susac syndrome. TEMRA cells were FACS-enriched, while CD8+ and CD4+ T cells were negatively isolated. Per germline, CDR1 SGHDN and CDR2 FVKESK. V gave up 5 bases and J gave up 0 bases; unmatched junction bases: 7. There are 15 residues in the CDR3. The authors reverse transcribed roughly 0.5 to 1 ug RNA with random hexamers. It was immunoSEQ multiplex PCR that amplified TCR beta CDR3 across 54 Vbeta and 13 Jbeta. Each CDR3 protein gets one entry after TCRdb re-called the immunoSEQ multiplex PCR reads with MiXCR. The table lists about 300,000 distinct CDR3 sequences, about 82% of them singletons.

The TCR was taken from a human donor with multiple sclerosis. The sequenced sample was CD8+ T cells from PBMCs. The chain couples TRBV14 to TRBJ2-7, with TRBD2 matching over 7 bases. The CDR3 is CASSFLAERSYEQYF. The CDR3 region has the DNA TGTGCCAGCAGCTTTCTAGCGGAGCGCTCCTACGAGCAGTACTTC.